The source of this TCR beta chain is a study of vaccination effects on CD4 cells after COVID-19. Germline values: CDR1 LGHDT, CDR2 YNNKEL (reference sequence). Trimming removed 7 bases from V and 1 base from J, with 10 bases in between. The CDR3 consists of 13 residues. Peptide-pool stimulation followed by sequencing identified expanded antigen-specific CD4+ clonotypes in the ViraFEST assay. The culture ran for about eleven days before CD4+ T cells were isolated. Participants were vaccinated with two doses of either the BNT162b2 or mRNA-1273 vaccine. This clone was observed once. The antigen remains undetermined. Assay used: immunoSEQ multiplex PCR; TCRdb lists only in-frame clones, some missing. The sample lists tens of thousands of clones, roughly four fifths occurring once.

The origin of this receptor is a human donor who received a COVID-19 vaccine. Source: CD4+ T cells from PBMCs cultured with HCoV-229E spike peptides, taken after COVID-19 vaccination. The chain joins TRBV3-1 (or the pseudogene TRBV3-2) to TRBJ1-2; a possible D gene is TRBD1 (5 bases). The CDR3 reads CASKLGHNYGYTF. The CDR3 DNA reads TGTGCCAGCAAATTAGGACATAACTATGGCTACACCTTC.